A selection of T cell receptor beta chains follows, all from one sample in a study of blood T cell repertoires in COVID-19. Here immunoSEQ multiplex PCR was the method, and the copy in TCRdb shows in-frame clones only, minus some. Of tens of thousands of clones listed, roughly 80% were seen once; the top ten hold more than 9%. Sample: peripheral blood. The receptors were gathered from a human donor in a cohort sampled during active COVID-19. CDR3s include the opening cysteine and the closing phenylalanine or tryptophan. D genes are given only for firm matches. The size entry is marked missing in some rows and otherwise reads once, few, many or a size class.

TRBJ2-1 TRBV30 TRBD2 - CAWSRTSGRAGGNEQFF TGTGCCTGGAGTCGGACTAGCGGGAGGGCTGGGGGCAATGAGCAGTTCTTC
TRBJ1-2 TRBV9 - once CASSVARRNRGDGYTF TGTGCCAGCAGCGTAGCTCGTAGAAATAGGGGCGATGGCTACACCTTC
TRBJ1-2 TRBV7-9 - - CASSLGAGENYGYTF TGTGCCAGCAGCTTAGGGGCAGGGGAGAACTATGGCTACACCTTC
TRBJ2-7 TRBV19 - once CASSIVGAGEQYF TGTGCCAGTAGTATAGTGGGGGCTGGCGAGCAGTACTTC
TRBJ1-4 TRBV30 - - CAWGGLDNEKLFF TGTGCCTGGGGGGGACTAGATAATGAAAAACTGTTTTTT
TRBJ1-5 TRBV19 - - CASNEVLNQPQHF TGTGCCAGTAACGAGGTTCTGAATCAGCCCCAGCATTTT
TRBJ1-2 TRBV7-9 TRBD1 - CASTTGVGGGQGARYGYTF TGTGCCAGCACTACCGGGGTTGGGGGGGGACAGGGCGCGCGGTATGGCTACACCTTC
TRBJ2-7 TRBV9 - - CASSASGVRSYEQYF TGTGCCAGCAGCGCGTCGGGAGTAAGGTCCTACGAGCAGTACTTC
TRBJ2-7 TRBV14 - - CASSPTGTSYEQYF TGTGCCAGCAGCCCGACAGGGACTTCCTACGAGCAGTACTTC
TRBJ1-1 TRBV30 - - CAWSHATRGAFF TGTGCCTGGAGTCACGCCACCCGGGGGGCTTTCTTT
TRBJ2-2 TRBV9 - - CASSAGLNTGELFF TGTGCCAGCAGCGCCGGACTAAACACCGGGGAGCTGTTTTTT
TRBJ2-1 TRBV10-1 TRBD2 - CASSDGLAVNEQFF TGCGCCAGCAGTGACGGACTAGCCGTCAATGAGCAGTTCTTC
TRBJ1-5 TRBV19 - few CASSGTPGVRRSFQPQHF TGTGCCAGTAGCGGAACACCCGGAGTGAGGCGGTCATTTCAGCCCCAGCATTTT
TRBJ1-2 TRBV3-1/TRBV3-2 - - CASSQDRRAYTF TGTGCCAGCAGCCAAGATCGGCGGGCCTACACCTTC
TRBJ1-2 TRBV5-4 TRBD1 - CASSGQALINYGYTF TGTGCCAGCAGCGGACAGGCCTTAATTAACTATGGCTACACCTTC